The clone carrying this T cell receptor (beta chain) was found a few times. What it binds is unknown. Thyroid surgery had not been preceded by any treatment in any patient. This sample is drawn from a study of metastatic and nonmetastatic thyroid tumors. The wider study: Repertoires were compared across blood and tumor or nodule tissue from malignant and benign thyroid patients. Whole-study results and caveats: It was reportedly found that TCR beta diversity was significantly higher in malignant thyroid tumors than in benign nodules, a difference seen in both blood and tumor samples.

The CDR3 consists of 16 residues. The junction had 12 bases not matched to a gene; V was cut back by 5 bases and J by 6 bases. Germline V gives CDR1 DFQATT, CDR2 SNEGSKA (reference sequence). Original processing notes: Clinicopathological groups of papillary thyroid cancer showed CDR3 differences that were used to build a distant-metastasis classifier. MiXCR reprocessed the PCR reads for TCRdb. The V and J calls follow TCRdb's processing rather than the paper's. The sample shows about 27,000 clones, over 15% of them seen only once. Specimen: blood. This sequence joins TRBV20-1 and TRBJ2-7; TRBD2 matches at 14 bases. This receptor was obtained from a male donor with papillary thyroid cancer or a benign thyroid nodule (not recorded which). Some clones in this sample may be carry-over from other donors' samples. Here the CDR3 reads CSAEAGLAGVRGEQYF. Written as DNA, the CDR3 is TGCAGTGCTGAGGCGGGACTAGCGGGAGTAAGGGGCGAGCAGTACTTC.